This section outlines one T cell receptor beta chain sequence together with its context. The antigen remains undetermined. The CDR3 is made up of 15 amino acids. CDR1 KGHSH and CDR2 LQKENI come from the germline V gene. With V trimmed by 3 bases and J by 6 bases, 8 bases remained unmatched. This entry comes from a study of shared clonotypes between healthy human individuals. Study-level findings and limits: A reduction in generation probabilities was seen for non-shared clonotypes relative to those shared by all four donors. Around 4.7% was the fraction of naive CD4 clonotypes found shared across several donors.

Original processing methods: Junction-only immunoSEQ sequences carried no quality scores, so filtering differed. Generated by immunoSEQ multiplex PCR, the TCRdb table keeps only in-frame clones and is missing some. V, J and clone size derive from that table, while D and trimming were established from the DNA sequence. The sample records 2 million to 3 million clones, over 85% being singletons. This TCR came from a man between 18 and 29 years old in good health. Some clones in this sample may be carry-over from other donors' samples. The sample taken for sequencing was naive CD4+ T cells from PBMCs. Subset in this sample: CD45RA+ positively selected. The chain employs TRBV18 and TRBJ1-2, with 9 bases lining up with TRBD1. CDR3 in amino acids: CASSPQGQGLNGYTF. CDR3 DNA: TGTGCCAGCTCACCTCAGGGACAGGGATTAAATGGCTACACCTTC.